This entry lists 21 T cell receptor beta chains sequenced from one sample in a study of blood T cells in healthy people across ages. Primed by a sample-barcoded 5' primer and a J-beta primer mix, a second PCR proceeded for about 7 to 12 cycles. TCRdb called the 5' RACE reads again in MiXCR, with one record for every CDR3 protein. The repertoire holds 1.5 million to 2 million distinct CDR3 sequences, with approximately 30% as singletons. Sequencing was done on a sample of blood. Every receptor here comes from a woman in her twenties or thirties in good health.

The gene calls are TRBV29-1 and TRBJ2-2; possibly TRBD2 for D (6 bases). The V and J ends lost 7 bases and 2 bases respectively, with 14 bases between them. Germline V CDR1 and CDR2: SQVTM, ANQGSEA. This CDR3 has 14 residues. CDR3 sequence: CSGAGLTNTGELFF. The CDR3 DNA reads as TGCAGCGGCGCGGGACTGACAAACACCGGGGAGCTGTTTTTT.

This clonotype was counted between two and nine times. The J gene is TRBJ2-2, the V gene TRBV15; TRBD2 might be the D (5 bases). V was trimmed by 9 bases and J by 4 bases, leaving 18 bases between them. The germline V gene has CDR1 LNHNV and CDR2 YYDKDF (reference sequence). This CDR3 has 15 amino acids. The CDR3 DNA follows: TGTGCCACTAGCCCATCGGGGAAGGGCACCGGGGAGCTGTTTTTT. Translated: CATSPSGKGTGELFF.

Turning to this clonotype: A much more abundant neighbour one base away suggests this may be a read error. The chain employs TRBV4-3 and TRBJ1-5; D is unresolved. This CDR3 is built from 15 residues. Germline CDR1 is LGHNA and CDR2 is YSLEER. The CDR3 bases are TGCGCCAACAGCCAAGATAGGTTCCTCAATCAGCCCCAGCATTTT. As protein: CANSQDRFLNQPQHF.

A few counts support this clonotype. The J gene is TRBJ2-1, the V gene TRBV11-2; a weak D match, TRBD1 (6 bases). CDR1 and CDR2 from the germline V gene are SGHAT and FQNNGV. The CDR3 spans 17 residues. Trimming shortened V by 4 bases and J by 0 bases, and 16 bases separated the two germline ends. The CDR3 nucleotides are TGTGCCAGCAGCTACCTTCAGGGGTCGCCCTCCTACAATGAGCAGTTCTTC. Its translation: CASSYLQGSPSYNEQFF.

The CDR3, as DNA: TGCAGTGCAACACTAGCGGGGGGGCCCTACGAGCAGTACTTC. Translation gives CSATLAGGPYEQYF. The V gene is TRBV20-1, the J gene TRBJ2-7; 13 bases are shared with TRBD2. J gave up 2 bases and V 6 bases, and 4 bases lay outside the gene matches. This CDR3 comprises 14 residues. The V gene's germline CDR1 is DFQATT and CDR2 SNEGSKA (reference sequence).

Many counts were recorded for this clonotype. The chain recombines TRBV5-1 with TRBJ1-4; D not certain. Germline values: CDR1 SGHRS, CDR2 YFSETQ. This CDR3 region has 14 residues. Trimming pared 0 bases from V and 11 bases from J, leaving 14 bases between. The CDR3, as DNA: TGCGCCAGCAGCTTGGACACCACGGGAGGGAAACTGTTTTTT. It is translated as CASSLDTTGGKLFF.

This clonotype was counted only a few times. A much larger clone differs by one base, so this may be a read error. The rearrangement uses TRBV5-5 and TRBJ1-5; no clear D. Germline CDR1 reads SGHKS; CDR2 reads YYEKEE (reference sequence). V was trimmed by 3 bases and J by 2 bases, leaving 9 bases between them. The CDR3 has 14 amino acids. The CDR3 sequence is CASSCEQGNQPQHF. CDR3 bases: TGTGCCAGCAGCTGCGAGCAGGGCAATCAGCCCCAGCATTTT.

As DNA, the CDR3 is TGTGCCAGCAGCGACATACAGGGGACCACCTTCAATGAGCAGTTCTTC. Encoded protein: CASSDIQGTTFNEQFF. The chain links TRBV7-2 to TRBJ2-1, with 7 bases that match TRBD1. The J segment lost 6 bases and the V segment lost 5 bases, leaving 13 bases of the junction unmatched. Germline V gives CDR1 SGHTA, CDR2 FQGNSA. The CDR3 spans 16 residues.

The chain uses TRBV10-2 and TRBJ2-7; TRBD1 matches at 7 bases. This CDR3 contains 15 residues. The germline V gene encodes CDR1 WSHSY and CDR2 SAAADI. V dropped 7 bases and J dropped 2; count of bases not matched to a gene: 11. The CDR3, as DNA: TGCGCCAGCAAAAGCTACTCGGGACAGCCCTACGAGCAGTACTTC. It yields the protein CASKSYSGQPYEQYF.

This clonotype was detected ten times or more. The chain is built from TRBV20-1 and TRBJ2-1; a possible D gene is TRBD1 (5 bases). Per the germline V gene, CDR1 is DFQATT and CDR2 is SNEGSKA (reference sequence). Trimming cost V 3 bases and J 10 bases, with 19 bases left between them. This CDR3 comprises 14 residues. The CDR3 spells CSARDKTRYDEQFF. CDR3 nucleotide sequence: TGCAGTGCTAGGGACAAAACTCGCTATGACGAGCAGTTCTTC.

V is TRBV12-3 or TRBV12-4 and J is TRBJ1-2; possibly TRBD1 for D (5 bases). The CDR3 contains 12 residues. V shed 10 bases and J shed 2 bases, with 11 bases lying between them. The CDR3 DNA reads TGTGCCAACTGCAGGGACAACTATGGCTACACCTTC. It is translated as CANCRDNYGYTF.

This clonotype was picked up a small number of times. The chain employs TRBV5-1 and TRBJ1-5; D is undetermined. Per the germline V gene, CDR1 is SGHRS and CDR2 is YFSETQ. Trimming stripped 0 bases from V and 8 bases from J, with 12 bases between. The CDR3 contains 14 residues. The CDR3 reads CASSLDSEAEPQHF. The CDR3 DNA sequence: TGCGCCAGCAGCTTGGATAGCGAGGCCGAGCCCCAGCATTTT.

This clonotype has at least ten counts. The V and J genes are TRBV7-6 and TRBJ2-7; 10 bases line up with TRBD1. In germline, CDR1 is SGHVS, CDR2 FNYEAQ. CDR3 length equals 13 residues. V was pared by 5 bases and J by 7 bases, with 5 bases of the junction left unmatched. The CDR3, as DNA: TGTGCCAGCAGCCGACAGGGGGCGAGGGAGCAGTACTTC. Protein: CASSRQGAREQYF.

This clonotype came up many times. The rearrangement joins TRBV18 to TRBJ2-1, with a weak D call TRBD2 (6 bases). V gave up 1 base and J gave up 2 bases, with 9 bases separating them. The CDR3 length is 15 residues. CDR1 KGHSH and CDR2 LQKENI come from the germline V gene. CDR3 DNA sequence: TGTGCCAGCTCACCACTAGCGGCCGCCTACAATGAGCAGTTCTTC. Protein: CASSPLAAAYNEQFF. The whole variable domain, remainder taken from reference TRBV18 and TRBJ2-1, is NAGVMQNPRHLVRRRGQEARLRCSPMKGHSHVYWYRQLPEEGLKFMVYLQKENIIDESGMPKERFSAEFPKEGPSILRIQQVVRGDSAAYFCASSPLAAAYNEQFFGPGTRLTVL.

CDR3 sequence: CASSPVRVNTDTQYF. CDR3 in DNA: TGTGCCAGCAGCCCGGTGCGGGTTAACACAGATACGCAGTATTTT. The chain joins TRBV3-1 to TRBJ2-3; a possible D gene is TRBD2 (5 bases). Germline V gene sequence: CDR1 LGHDT, CDR2 YNNKEL (reference sequence). Between the trimmed V and J ends, which lost 4 bases and 2 bases, there was a span of 13 bases. The CDR3 sequence is 15 residues long.

This clonotype was recorded many times. The CDR3 sequence is CASSLNTGASETQYF. The CDR3 DNA reads as TGTGCCAGCAGCTTAAACACGGGGGCTAGTGAGACCCAGTACTTC. The rearrangement links TRBV7-3 to TRBJ2-5; D is perhaps TRBD1 or TRBD2 (6 bases each). The V end was cut by 1 base, the J end by 5 bases, with 14 bases between. From germline, CDR1 is SGHTA and CDR2 FQGTGA. The CDR3 has 15 residues.

This clonotype showed up just a few times. This chain joins TRBV12-3 or TRBV12-4 and TRBJ1-2; 8 positions agree with TRBD1. The ends lost 3 bases at V and 8 bases at J; junction bases unmatched: 5. This CDR3 is 13 amino acids long. For the CDR3, the DNA is TGTGCCAGCAGTTTGGACAGGGCGAAAGGCTACACCTTC. Amino acid sequence: CASSLDRAKGYTF.

With regard to this clonotype: The germline gene is not matched at one end of the junction; a read error may be the cause. The rearrangement joins TRBV6-1 to TRBJ1-5, with 9 bases lining up with TRBD1. In germline, CDR1 is MNHNS, CDR2 SASEGT. The CDR3 is 15 residues long. The CDR3 coding sequence is TGTGCCAGCAGTGAAGAGAGGGGACAGGGTCAGCCCCGGCATTTT. This codes for CASSEERGQGQPRHF.

The chain has TRBV2 and TRBJ1-1; no reliable D call. The CDR3 is made up of 14 amino acids. V was trimmed by 4 bases and J by 4 bases, leaving 13 bases between them. From germline, CDR1 is SNHLY and CDR2 FYNNEI. The chain's CDR3 is CASSATKRGTEAFF. DNA of the CDR3: TGTGCCAGCAGTGCCACAAAACGGGGCACTGAAGCTTTCTTT.

The chain carries TRBV7-9 and TRBJ2-7, with 10 nucleotides matching TRBD2. Germline CDR1 SEHNR, CDR2 FQNEAQ (reference sequence). The CDR3 totals 13 residues. The J segment lost 11 bases and the V segment lost 5 bases, leaving 9 bases of the junction unmatched. CDR3 nucleotides: TGTGCCAGCAGCGCGGCTAGCGGGAGTAGCAAGTACTTC. Translated: CASSAASGSSKYF.

This clonotype was observed many times. V is TRBV19 and J is TRBJ2-7, with 8 bases aligning to TRBD1. This CDR3 spans 13 amino acids. With 5 bases clipped from V and 3 bases from J, the junction kept 3 bases outside the gene matches. Germline V gene lookup returns CDR1 LNHDA and CDR2 SQIVND (reference sequence). The CDR3 sequence: CASSYRGFYEQYF. The CDR3 DNA sequence: TGTGCCAGTAGTTACAGGGGGTTCTACGAGCAGTACTTC.